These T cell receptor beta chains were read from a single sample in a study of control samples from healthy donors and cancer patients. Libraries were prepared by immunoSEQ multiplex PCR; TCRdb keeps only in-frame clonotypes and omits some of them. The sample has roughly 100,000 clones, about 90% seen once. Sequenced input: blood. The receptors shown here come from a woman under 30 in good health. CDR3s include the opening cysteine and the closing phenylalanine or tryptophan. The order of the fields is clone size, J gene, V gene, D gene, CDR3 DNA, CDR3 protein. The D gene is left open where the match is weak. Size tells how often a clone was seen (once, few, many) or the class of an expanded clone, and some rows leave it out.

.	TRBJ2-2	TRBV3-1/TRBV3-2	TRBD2	TGTGCCAGCAGCCCGCCGACTAGCGGGAGACTCGGCACCGGGGAGCTGTTTTTT	CASSPPTSGRLGTGELFF
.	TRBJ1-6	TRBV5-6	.	TGTGCCAGCAGCCTCCGACAGAGTTATAATTCACCCCTCCACTTT	CASSLRQSYNSPLHF
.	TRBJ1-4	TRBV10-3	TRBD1	TGTGCCACGGGTACAGGGGGCACTAATGAAAAACTGTTTTTT	CATGTGGTNEKLFF
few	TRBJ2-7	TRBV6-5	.	TGTGCCAGCAGTTACGGGCGGGGCCACTCCTACGAGCAGTACTTC	CASSYGRGHSYEQYF
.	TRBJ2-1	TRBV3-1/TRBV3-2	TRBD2	TGTGCCAGCAGCCAGGGAGCTAGCGGGAGGTTCCGCGGGTTCTTC	CASSQGASGRFRGFF
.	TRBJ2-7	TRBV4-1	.	TGCGCCAGCAGCCAAGACTCGCTCTACGAGCAGTACTTC	CASSQDSLYEQYF
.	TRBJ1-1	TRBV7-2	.	TGTGCCAGCAGTCCTTACCTAGAAGCTTTCTTT	CASSPYLEAFF
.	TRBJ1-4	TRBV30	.	TGTGCCTGGAGTAGGGAAAAACTGTTTTTT	CAWSREKLFF
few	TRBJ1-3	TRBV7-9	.	TGTGCCAGCAGCTTATCAGGATCTGGAAACACCATATATTTT	CASSLSGSGNTIYF
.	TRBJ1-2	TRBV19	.	TGTGCCAGTAGTATAGGTGGGGTGGGCTACACCTTC	CASSIGGVGYTF
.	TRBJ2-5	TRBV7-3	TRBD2	TGTGCCAGCAGCCAGGGCAGCGGGAGCGGGGAGACCCAGTACTTC	CASSQGSGSGETQYF
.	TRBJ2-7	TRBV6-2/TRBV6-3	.	TGTGCCAGCAGCGACATTTACGAGCAGTACTTC	CASSDIYEQYF
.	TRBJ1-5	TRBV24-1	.	TGTGCCACCAGTGATTACAGGGTAATTCAGCCCCAGCATTTT	CATSDYRVIQPQHF
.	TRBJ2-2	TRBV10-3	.	TGTGCCATCACCCCCGGCGCTCGGAACACCGGGGAGCTGTTTTTT	CAITPGARNTGELFF
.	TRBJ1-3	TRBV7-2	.	TGTGCCAGCAGCTTCCTCTCCTCTGGAAACACCATATATTTT	CASSFLSSGNTIYF
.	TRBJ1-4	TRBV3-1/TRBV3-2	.	TGTGCCAGCAGCCGGCCGTCGGGCGCAACTAATGAAAAACTGTTTTTT	CASSRPSGATNEKLFF
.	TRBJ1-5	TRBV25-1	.	TGTGCCACCCAAGAAGGGACCCCCTATCAGCCCCAGCATTTT	CATQEGTPYQPQHF
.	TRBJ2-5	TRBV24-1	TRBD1	TGTGCCACCAGTGCTAACCCGGGACAGGGTGAAGAGACCCAGTACTTC	CATSANPGQGEETQYF
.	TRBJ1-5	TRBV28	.	TGTGCCAGCAGTTTGGGCAGGATCAATCAGCCCCAGCATTTT	CASSLGRINQPQHF
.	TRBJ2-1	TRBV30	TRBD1	TGTGCCTGGATGGACAGGGGGAGAAGAGATGAGCAGTTCTTC	CAWMDRGRRDEQFF
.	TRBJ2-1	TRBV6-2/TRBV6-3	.	TGTGCCAGCAGTTTTCCGAGCGGGTGGGGCTCCTACAATGAGCAGTTCTTC	CASSFPSGWGSYNEQFF
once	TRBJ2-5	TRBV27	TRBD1	TGTGCCAGCAGTTTTACAGGGGGCCTCGAGACCCAGTACTTC	CASSFTGGLETQYF
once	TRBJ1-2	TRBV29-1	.	TGCAGCGGGGGAGAGGTCGACTATGGCTACACCTTC	CSGGEVDYGYTF
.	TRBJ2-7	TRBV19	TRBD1	TGTGCCAGTAGTAGTGACAGGGGAGGCTCCTACGAGCAGTACTTC	CASSSDRGGSYEQYF
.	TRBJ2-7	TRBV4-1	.	TGCGCCAGCAGCCAAGGGGAGGTGGACGGGTACGAGCAGTACTTC	CASSQGEVDGYEQYF
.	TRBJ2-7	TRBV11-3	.	TGTGCCAGCAGCTTAGTTGAGAGCTACGAGCAGTACTTC	CASSLVESYEQYF
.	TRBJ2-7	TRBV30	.	TGTGCCTGGAGTGGAGGGGTTAGCCTATACGAGCAGTACTTC	CAWSGGVSLYEQYF
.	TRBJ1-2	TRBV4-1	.	TGCGCCAGCAGCCAGGAGGGGCTCCATGGCTACACCTTC	CASSQEGLHGYTF
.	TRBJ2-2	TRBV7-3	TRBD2	TGTGCCAGCAGCCTGTCGACTAGCGGGAGGGCCGACGGCGGGGAGCTGTTTTTT	CASSLSTSGRADGGELFF
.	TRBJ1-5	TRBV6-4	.	TGTGCCAGCAGTGACTCGCCCCAGGAGCTGTATAGCAATCAGCCCCAGCATTTT	CASSDSPQELYSNQPQHF
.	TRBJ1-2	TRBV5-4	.	TGTGCCAGCAGCTATGGACGGACCTATGGCTACACCTTC	CASSYGRTYGYTF
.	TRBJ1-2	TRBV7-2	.	TGTGCCAGCAGCTACACAGGGAACTATGGCTACACCTTC	CASSYTGNYGYTF
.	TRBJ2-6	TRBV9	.	TGTGCCAGCAGCGTAGCTGGGGGCAGCCCCTACTCTGGGGCCAACGTCCTGACTTTC	CASSVAGGSPYSGANVLTF
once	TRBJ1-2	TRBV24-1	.	TGTGCCACCAGTCCCGGTGCCCTCTATGGCTACACCTTC	CATSPGALYGYTF
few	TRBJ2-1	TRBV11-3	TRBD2	TGTGCCAGCAGCTTACTAGCGGGAGGGTACAATGAGCAGTTCTTC	CASSLLAGGYNEQFF
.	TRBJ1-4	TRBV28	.	TGTGCCAGCAGTTTAGGCGGATCCGCAAAACTGTTTTTT	CASSLGGSAKLFF
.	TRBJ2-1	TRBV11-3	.	TGTGCCAGCAGCTTAGTCTGGTATGAGCAGTTCTTC	CASSLVWYEQFF
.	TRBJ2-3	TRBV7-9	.	TGTGCCAGCAGCCCCGAGGGCAGAGATACGCAGTATTTT	CASSPEGRDTQYF
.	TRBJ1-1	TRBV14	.	TGTGCCAGCAGCCAGCAGGGGAACACTGAAGCTTTCTTT	CASSQQGNTEAFF
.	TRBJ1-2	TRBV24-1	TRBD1	TGTGCCACCAGTGATTCTCACAGGGGTAACTATGGCTACACCTTC	CATSDSHRGNYGYTF
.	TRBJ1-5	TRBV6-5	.	TGTGCCAGCAGTTACAGGCGAAGTGCCCAGCCCCAGCATTTT	CASSYRRSAQPQHF
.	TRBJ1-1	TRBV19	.	TGTGCCATAGGGGTGAACACTGAAGCTTTCTTT	CAIGVNTEAFF
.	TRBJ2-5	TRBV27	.	TGTGCCAGCCGAGACTACGGGGGAGGAGAGACCCAGTACTTC	CASRDYGGGETQYF
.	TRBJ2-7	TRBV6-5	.	TGTGCCAGCGGCCGGGGTCCGGAGCCTACCTACGAGCAGTACTTC	CASGRGPEPTYEQYF
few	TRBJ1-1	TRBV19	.	TGTGCCAGTAGTACCCGGGCGCAGCTTAACACTGAAGCTTTCTTT	CASSTRAQLNTEAFF
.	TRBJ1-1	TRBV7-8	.	TGTGCCAGCAGCTTAGGGGGCACAGGAAACACTGAAGCTTTCTTT	CASSLGGTGNTEAFF
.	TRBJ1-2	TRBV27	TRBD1	TGTGCCAGCAGTATCCCGGGACAGGGTTATGGCTACACCTTC	CASSIPGQGYGYTF
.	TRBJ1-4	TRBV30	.	TGTGCCTGGAGTGGGATCAGGGGAGTAAATGAAAAACTGTTTTTT	CAWSGIRGVNEKLFF
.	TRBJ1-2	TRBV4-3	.	TGCGCCAGCAGCCACCTGGGTAGCGGCTACACCTTC	CASSHLGSGYTF
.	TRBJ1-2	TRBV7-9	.	TGTGCCAGCAGAGATTTCAGGGGACCGAACACGAACTATGGCTACACCTTC	CASRDFRGPNTNYGYTF
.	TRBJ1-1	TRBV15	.	TGTGCCACCAGCAGAGTTGGCACCAACACTGAAGCTTTCTTT	CATSRVGTNTEAFF
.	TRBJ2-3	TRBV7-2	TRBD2	TGTGCCAGCAGCTTACAGCGGGGTATCACAGATACGCAGTATTTT	CASSLQRGITDTQYF
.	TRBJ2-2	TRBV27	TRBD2	TGTGCCAGCAGACACAGGCCCCGGGGACTAGCGGGGGTTGGTTTTGGGATCGGGGAGCTGTTTTTT	CASRHRPRGLAGVGFGIGELFF
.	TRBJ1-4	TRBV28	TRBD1	TGTGCCAGCAGTTATAATTCGGGACAGCTTAATGAAAAACTGTTTTTT	CASSYNSGQLNEKLFF
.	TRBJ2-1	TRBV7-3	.	TGTGCCAGCAGCTTAGAACCGGGTAGCCATGAGCAGTTCTTC	CASSLEPGSHEQFF